The sample holds a few counts of the clone carrying this T cell receptor beta chain. The antigen is unknown. This sample was included in a study of blood T cells in healthy people across ages. Study-wide results and limits: Unsorted PBMC input precluded a conclusive naive versus antigen-experienced comparison.

Germline CDR1 and CDR2: DFQATT and SNEGSKA (reference sequence). After removal of 6 bases from V and 5 bases from J, the junction contained 7 bases not matched to a gene. The CDR3 extends over 13 amino acids. A J-beta primer mix and a sample-barcoded 5' primer were used in a second PCR of about 7 to 12 cycles. Paired-end reads containing CDR3 totaled no fewer than 3 million for each sample. TCRdb fed the 5' RACE reads into MiXCR, producing one record per CDR3 protein. This table holds 1.6 million or so distinct CDR3 sequences, roughly 32% found once. The rearrangement links TRBV20-1 to TRBJ1-2, with 9 bases aligning to TRBD1. This TCR came from a woman in her 30s in good health. Specimen: blood. CDR3 nucleotides: TGCAGTGCCGCGACAGGGGGAGGGTATGGCTACACCTTC. Its protein is CSAATGGGYGYTF.